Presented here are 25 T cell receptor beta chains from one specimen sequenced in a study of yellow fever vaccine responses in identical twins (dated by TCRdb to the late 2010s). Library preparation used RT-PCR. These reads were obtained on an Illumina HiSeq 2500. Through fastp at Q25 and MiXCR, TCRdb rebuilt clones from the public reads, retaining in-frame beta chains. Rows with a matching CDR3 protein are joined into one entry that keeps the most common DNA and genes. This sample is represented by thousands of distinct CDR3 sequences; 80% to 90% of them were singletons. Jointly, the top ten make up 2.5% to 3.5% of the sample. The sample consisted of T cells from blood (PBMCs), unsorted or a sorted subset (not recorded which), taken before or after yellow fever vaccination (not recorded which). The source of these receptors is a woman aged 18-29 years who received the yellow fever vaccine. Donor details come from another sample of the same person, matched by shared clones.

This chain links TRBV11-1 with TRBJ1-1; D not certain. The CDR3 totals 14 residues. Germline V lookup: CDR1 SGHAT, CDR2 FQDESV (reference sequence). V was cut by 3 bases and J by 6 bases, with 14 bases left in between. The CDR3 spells CASSFSTAGSEAFF. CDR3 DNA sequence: TGTGCCAGCAGCTTCTCGACGGCCGGCTCTGAAGCTTTCTTT.

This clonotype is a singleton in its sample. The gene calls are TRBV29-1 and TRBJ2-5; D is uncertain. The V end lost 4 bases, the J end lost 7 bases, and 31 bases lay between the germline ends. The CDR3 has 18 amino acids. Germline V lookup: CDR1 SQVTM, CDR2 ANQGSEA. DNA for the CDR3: TGCAGCGTTGGTGCCGACGACTCGTCAGTGCGTAAAAGAGGGACCCAGTACTTC. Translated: CSVGADDSSVRKRGTQYF.

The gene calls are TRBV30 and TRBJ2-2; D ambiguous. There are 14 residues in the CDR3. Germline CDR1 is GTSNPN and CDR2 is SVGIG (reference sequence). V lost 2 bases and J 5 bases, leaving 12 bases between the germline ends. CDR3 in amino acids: CAWSSQTWTGELFF. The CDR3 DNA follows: TGTGCCTGGAGTTCCCAGACATGGACCGGGGAGCTGTTTTTT.

The CDR3 loop reads CSARGLAGVYEQYF. The CDR3 nucleotides read TGCAGTGCTAGAGGACTAGCGGGTGTCTACGAGCAGTACTTC. The rearrangement joins TRBV20-1 to TRBJ2-7; TRBD2 matches 10 bases. The CDR3 spans 14 residues. The germline V gene has CDR1 DFQATT and CDR2 SNEGSKA (reference sequence). The trim removed 1 base at V and 3 bases at J, leaving 3 bases unmatched.

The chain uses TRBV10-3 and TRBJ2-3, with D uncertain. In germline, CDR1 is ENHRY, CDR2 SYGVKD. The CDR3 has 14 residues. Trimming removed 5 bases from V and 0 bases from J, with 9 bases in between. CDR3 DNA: TGTGCCATCAGTTTGCAAGAAAGCACAGATACGCAGTATTTT. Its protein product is CAISLQESTDTQYF.

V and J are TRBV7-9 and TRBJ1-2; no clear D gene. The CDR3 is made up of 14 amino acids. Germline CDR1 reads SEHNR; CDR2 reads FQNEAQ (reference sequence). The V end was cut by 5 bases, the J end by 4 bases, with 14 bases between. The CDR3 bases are TGTGCCAGCAGCCCCCCGGGAAGGTCCTATGGCTACACCTTC. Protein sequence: CASSPPGRSYGYTF. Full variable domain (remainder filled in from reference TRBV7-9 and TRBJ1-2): DTGVSQNPRHKITKRGQNVTFRCDPISEHNRLYWYRQTLGQGPEFLTYFQNEAQLEKSRLLSDRFSAERPKGSFSTLEIQRTEQGDSAMYLCASSPPGRSYGYTFGSGTRLTVV.

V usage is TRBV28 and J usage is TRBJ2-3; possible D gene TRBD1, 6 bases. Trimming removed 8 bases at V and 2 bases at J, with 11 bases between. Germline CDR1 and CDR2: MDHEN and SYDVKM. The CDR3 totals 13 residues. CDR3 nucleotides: TGTGCCAGCGGGTCAGGGGCCACAGATACGCAGTATTTT. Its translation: CASGSGATDTQYF.

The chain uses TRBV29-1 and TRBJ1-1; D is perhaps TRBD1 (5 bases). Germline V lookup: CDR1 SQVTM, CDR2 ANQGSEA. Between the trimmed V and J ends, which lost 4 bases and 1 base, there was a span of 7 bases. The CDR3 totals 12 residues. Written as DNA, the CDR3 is TGCAGCGTTGGCGGACAGAACACTGAAGCTTTCTTT. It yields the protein CSVGGQNTEAFF.

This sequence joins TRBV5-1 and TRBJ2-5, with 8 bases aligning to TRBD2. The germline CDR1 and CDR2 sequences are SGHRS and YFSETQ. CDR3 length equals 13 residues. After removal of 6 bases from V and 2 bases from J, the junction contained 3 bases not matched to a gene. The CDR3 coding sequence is TGCGCCAGCATGCGGGGGGCTCAAGAGACCCAGTACTTC. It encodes CASMRGAQETQYF.

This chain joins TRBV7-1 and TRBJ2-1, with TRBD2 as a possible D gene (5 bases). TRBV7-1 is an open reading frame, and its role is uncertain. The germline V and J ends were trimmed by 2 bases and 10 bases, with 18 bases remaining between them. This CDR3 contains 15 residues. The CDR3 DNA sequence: TGTGCCAGCAGCTCACCAGCGGTGGAGGCGGAGGAGCAGTTCTTC. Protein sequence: CASSSPAVEAEEQFF.

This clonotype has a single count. The CDR3 DNA is TGTGCCATCAGTGAGTCGGGTACGGAGGCGACAGGGACCCAGTACTTC. It yields the protein CAISESGTEATGTQYF. V usage is TRBV10-3 and J usage is TRBJ2-5; D possibly corresponds to TRBD1 (6 bases). V lost 0 bases to trimming and J lost 7 bases, with 18 bases between them. CDR3 size: 16 residues. Looked up from germline, CDR1 is ENHRY and CDR2 is SYGVKD.

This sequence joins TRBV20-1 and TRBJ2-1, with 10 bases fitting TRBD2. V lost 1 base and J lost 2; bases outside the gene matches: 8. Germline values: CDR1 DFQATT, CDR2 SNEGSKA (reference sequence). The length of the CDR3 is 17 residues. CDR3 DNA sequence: TGCAGTGCTAGAGCGTACGGTGGACTAGCGGCCTACAATGAGCAGTTCTTC. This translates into CSARAYGGLAAYNEQFF.

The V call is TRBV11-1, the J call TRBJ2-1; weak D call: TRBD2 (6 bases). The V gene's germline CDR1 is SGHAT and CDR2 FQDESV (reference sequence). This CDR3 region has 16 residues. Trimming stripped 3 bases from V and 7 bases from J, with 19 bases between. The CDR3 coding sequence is TGTGCCAGCAGCTTTTGGCTTAGTCGGGAGACTAATGAGCAGTTCTTC. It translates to CASSFWLSRETNEQFF.

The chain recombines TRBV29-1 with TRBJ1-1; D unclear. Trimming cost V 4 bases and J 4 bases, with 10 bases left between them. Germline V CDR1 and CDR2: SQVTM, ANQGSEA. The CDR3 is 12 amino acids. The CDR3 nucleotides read TGCAGCGTTGGGTTTTGGGGCACTGAAGCTTTCTTT. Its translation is CSVGFWGTEAFF.

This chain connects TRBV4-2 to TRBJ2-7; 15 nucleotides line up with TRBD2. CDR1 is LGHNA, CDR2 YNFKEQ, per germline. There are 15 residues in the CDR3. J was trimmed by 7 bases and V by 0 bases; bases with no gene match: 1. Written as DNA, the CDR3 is TGTGCCAGCAGCCAAGATGGGACTAGCGGGAGGGAGCAGTACTTC. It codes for CASSQDGTSGREQYF.

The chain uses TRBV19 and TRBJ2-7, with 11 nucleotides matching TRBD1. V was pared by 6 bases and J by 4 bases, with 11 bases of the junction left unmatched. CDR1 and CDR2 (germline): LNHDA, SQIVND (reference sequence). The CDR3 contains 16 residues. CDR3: CASSLQAGTGGYEQYF. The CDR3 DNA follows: TGTGCCAGTAGCCTTCAAGCCGGGACAGGGGGTTACGAGCAGTACTTC.

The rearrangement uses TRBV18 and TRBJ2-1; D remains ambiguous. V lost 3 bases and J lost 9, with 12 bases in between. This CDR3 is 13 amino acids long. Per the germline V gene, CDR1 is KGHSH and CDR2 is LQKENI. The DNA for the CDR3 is TGTGCCAGCTCACCGCTCCAGCCCGGTGAGCAGTTCTTC. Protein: CASSPLQPGEQFF.

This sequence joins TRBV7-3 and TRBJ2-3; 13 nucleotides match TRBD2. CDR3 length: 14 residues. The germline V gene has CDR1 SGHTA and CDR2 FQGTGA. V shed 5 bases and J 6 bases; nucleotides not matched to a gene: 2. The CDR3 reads CASSLGLAGDTQYF. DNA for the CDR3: TGTGCCAGCAGCCTGGGACTAGCGGGGGATACGCAGTATTTT.

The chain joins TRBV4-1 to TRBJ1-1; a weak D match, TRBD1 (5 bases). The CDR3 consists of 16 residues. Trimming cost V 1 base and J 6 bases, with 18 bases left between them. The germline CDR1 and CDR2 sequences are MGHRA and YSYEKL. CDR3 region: CASSQGAGRLLSEAFF. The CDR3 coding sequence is TGCGCCAGCAGCCAAGGGGCAGGGCGGCTGTTGTCTGAAGCTTTCTTT.

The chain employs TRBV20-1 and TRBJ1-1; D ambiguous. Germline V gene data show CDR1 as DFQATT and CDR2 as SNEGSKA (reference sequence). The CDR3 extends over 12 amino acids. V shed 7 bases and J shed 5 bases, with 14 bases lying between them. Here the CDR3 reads CSGQNRGTEAFF. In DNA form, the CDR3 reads TGCAGTGGGCAGAACCGAGGGACTGAAGCTTTCTTT.

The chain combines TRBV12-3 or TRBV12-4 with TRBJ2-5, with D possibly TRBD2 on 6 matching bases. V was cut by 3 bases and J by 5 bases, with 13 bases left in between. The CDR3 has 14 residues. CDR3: CASSLYGGPETQYF. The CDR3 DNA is TGTGCCAGCAGTTTGTACGGGGGACCCGAGACCCAGTACTTC.

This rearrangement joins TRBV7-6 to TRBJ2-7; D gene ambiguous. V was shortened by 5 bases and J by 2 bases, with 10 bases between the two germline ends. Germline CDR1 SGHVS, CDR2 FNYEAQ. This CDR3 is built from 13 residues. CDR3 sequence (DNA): TGTGCCAGCAGCCGGGCTCATACCTACGAGCAGTACTTC. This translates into CASSRAHTYEQYF.

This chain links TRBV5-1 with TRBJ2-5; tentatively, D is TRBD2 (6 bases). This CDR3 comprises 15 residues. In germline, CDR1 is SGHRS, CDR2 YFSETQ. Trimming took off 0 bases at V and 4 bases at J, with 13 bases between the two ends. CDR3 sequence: CASSLAAGTVETQYF. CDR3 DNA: TGCGCCAGCAGCTTGGCCGCGGGGACCGTAGAGACCCAGTACTTC.

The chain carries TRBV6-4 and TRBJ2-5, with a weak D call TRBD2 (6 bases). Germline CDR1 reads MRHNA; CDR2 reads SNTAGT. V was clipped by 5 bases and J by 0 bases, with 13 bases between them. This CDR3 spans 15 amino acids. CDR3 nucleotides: TGTGCCAGCAGTCACCCGGGACTGAACCAAGAGACCCAGTACTTC. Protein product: CASSHPGLNQETQYF.

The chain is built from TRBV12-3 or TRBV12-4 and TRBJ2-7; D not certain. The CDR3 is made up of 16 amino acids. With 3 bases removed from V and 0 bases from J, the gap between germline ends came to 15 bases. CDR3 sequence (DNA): TGTGCCAGCAGTTTCAACTCTAGGACGAACTCCTACGAGCAGTACTTC. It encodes CASSFNSRTNSYEQYF.